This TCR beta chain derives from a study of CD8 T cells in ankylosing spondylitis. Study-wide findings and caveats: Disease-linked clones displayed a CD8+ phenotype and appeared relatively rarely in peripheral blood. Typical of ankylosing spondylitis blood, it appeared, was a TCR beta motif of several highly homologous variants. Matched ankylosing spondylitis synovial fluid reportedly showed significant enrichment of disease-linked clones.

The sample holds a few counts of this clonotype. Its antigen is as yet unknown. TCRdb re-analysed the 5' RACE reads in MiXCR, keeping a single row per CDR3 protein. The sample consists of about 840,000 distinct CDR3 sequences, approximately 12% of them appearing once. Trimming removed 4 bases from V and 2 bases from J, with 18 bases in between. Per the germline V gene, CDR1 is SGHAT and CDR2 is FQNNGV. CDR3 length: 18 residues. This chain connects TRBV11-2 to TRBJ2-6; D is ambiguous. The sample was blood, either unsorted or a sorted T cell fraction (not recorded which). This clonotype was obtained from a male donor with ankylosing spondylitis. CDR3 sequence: CASSSTPTAHAGANVLTF. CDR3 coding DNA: TGTGCCAGCAGCTCCACCCCGACGGCCCACGCTGGGGCCAACGTCCTGACTTTC.